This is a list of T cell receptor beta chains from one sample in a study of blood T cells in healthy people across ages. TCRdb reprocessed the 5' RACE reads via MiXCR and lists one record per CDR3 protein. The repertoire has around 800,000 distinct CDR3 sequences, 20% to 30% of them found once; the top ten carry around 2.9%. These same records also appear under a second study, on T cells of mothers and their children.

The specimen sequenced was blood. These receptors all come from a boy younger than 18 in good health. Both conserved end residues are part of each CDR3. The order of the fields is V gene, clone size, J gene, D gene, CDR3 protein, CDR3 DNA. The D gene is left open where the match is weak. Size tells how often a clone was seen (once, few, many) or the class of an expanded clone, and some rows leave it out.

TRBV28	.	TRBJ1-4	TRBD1	CASSPGQANNEKLFF	TGTGCCAGCAGTCCTGGACAGGCGAATAATGAAAAACTGTTTTTT
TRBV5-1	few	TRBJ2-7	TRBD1	CASSARRGSNEQYF	TGCGCCAGCAGCGCTCGCAGGGGGAGCAACGAGCAGTACTTC
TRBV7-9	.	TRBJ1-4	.	CASTTERGGREKLFF	TGTGCCAGCACCACTGAGCGGGGCGGTCGCGAAAAACTGTTTTTT
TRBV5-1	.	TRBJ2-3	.	CASSLDGPVDTQYF	TGCGCCAGCAGCTTGGACGGTCCGGTAGATACGCAGTATTTT
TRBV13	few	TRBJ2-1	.	CASSLNPGGNEQFF	TGTGCCAGCAGCTTAAACCCAGGGGGGAATGAGCAGTTCTTC
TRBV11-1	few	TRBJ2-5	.	CASSSDTETQYF	TGTGCCAGCAGCTCGGACACGGAGACCCAGTACTTC
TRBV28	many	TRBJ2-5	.	CASSSGLQETQYF	TGTGCCAGCAGCTCCGGACTACAAGAGACCCAGTACTTC
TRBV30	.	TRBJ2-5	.	CAWSMGGAQYF	TGTGCCTGGAGTATGGGGGGCGCCCAGTACTTC
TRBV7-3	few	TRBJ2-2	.	CASSPPTVSGELFF	TGTGCCAGCAGCCCACCGACAGTGTCCGGGGAGCTGTTTTTT
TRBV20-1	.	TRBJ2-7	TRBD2	CSARNPLAGGRNEQYF	TGCAGTGCTAGAAACCCTCTAGCGGGGGGACGTAACGAGCAGTACTTC
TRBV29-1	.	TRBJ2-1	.	CSGSVGNEQFF	TGCAGCGGATCAGTGGGGAATGAGCAGTTCTTC
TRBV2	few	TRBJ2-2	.	CASIEAWGLTGELFF	TGTGCCAGCATCGAAGCTTGGGGGCTCACCGGGGAGCTGTTTTTT
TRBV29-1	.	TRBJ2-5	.	CSVAPPGLETQYF	TGCAGCGTTGCCCCCCCGGGGTTGGAGACCCAGTACTTC
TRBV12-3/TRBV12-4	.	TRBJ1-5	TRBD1	CASSFGQGRGTWQPQHF	TGTGCCAGCAGTTTCGGACAGGGAAGGGGTACGTGGCAGCCCCAGCATTTT
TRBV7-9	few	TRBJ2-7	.	CASTLQGTSYEQYF	TGTGCCAGCACTCTACAGGGAACTTCCTACGAGCAGTACTTC
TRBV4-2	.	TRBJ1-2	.	CASSQGKAGSYTF	TGTGCCAGCAGCCAAGGAAAAGCCGGTAGCTACACCTTC
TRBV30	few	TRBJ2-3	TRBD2	CAWSVLAGYTQYF	TGTGCCTGGAGTGTACTAGCGGGGTACACGCAGTATTTT
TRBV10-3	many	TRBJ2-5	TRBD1	CAISESSGGRETQYF	TGTGCCATCAGTGAGTCGTCAGGGGGCAGGGAGACCCAGTACTTC
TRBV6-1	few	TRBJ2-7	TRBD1	CASSRRDSLQGSYEQYF	TGTGCCAGCAGTCGCCGGGACAGCCTCCAAGGGTCCTACGAGCAGTACTTC
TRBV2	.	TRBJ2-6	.	CASSGAQNLNSGADVLTF	TGTGCCAGCAGTGGGGCCCAAAACTTAAACTCTGGGGCCGACGTCCTGACTTTC
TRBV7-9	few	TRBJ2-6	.	CATISSGANVLTF	TGTGCCACGATTAGCTCTGGGGCCAACGTCCTGACTTTC
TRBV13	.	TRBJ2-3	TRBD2	CASSSSGGISTDTQYF	TGTGCCAGCAGTTCTAGCGGGGGGATTAGCACAGATACGCAGTATTTT
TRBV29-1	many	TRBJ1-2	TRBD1	CSGHRGGGYTF	TGCAGCGGCCACAGGGGTGGAGGCTACACCTTC
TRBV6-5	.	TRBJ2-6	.	CASSAASGANVLTF	TGTGCCAGCAGTGCAGCATCTGGGGCCAACGTCCTGACTTTC
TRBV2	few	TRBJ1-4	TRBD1	CASSPDRDNEKLFF	TGTGCCAGCAGCCCTGACAGGGATAATGAAAAACTGTTTTTT
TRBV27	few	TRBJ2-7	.	CASSRLQVHEQYF	TGTGCCAGCAGTCGCCTCCAAGTCCACGAGCAGTACTTC
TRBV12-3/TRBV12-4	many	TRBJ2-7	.	CASSPGDYEQYF	TGTGCCAGCAGCCCCGGAGACTACGAGCAGTACTTC
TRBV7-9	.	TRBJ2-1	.	CASSLRGGEQFF	TGTGCCAGCAGCTTAAGGGGTGGTGAGCAGTTCTTC
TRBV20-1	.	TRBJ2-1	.	CSGAGSYNEQFF	TGCAGTGGGGCGGGCTCCTACAATGAGCAGTTCTTC
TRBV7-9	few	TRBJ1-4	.	CASSSGQPMKELFF	TGTGCCAGCAGCTCGGGACAACCTATGAAGGAACTGTTTTTT
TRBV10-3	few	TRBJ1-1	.	CAISPVETEAFF	TGTGCCATCAGCCCTGTGGAAACTGAAGCTTTCTTT
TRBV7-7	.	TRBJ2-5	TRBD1	CASSAGTGDGTQYF	TGTGCTAGCAGCGCTGGGACAGGGGATGGGACCCAGTACTTC